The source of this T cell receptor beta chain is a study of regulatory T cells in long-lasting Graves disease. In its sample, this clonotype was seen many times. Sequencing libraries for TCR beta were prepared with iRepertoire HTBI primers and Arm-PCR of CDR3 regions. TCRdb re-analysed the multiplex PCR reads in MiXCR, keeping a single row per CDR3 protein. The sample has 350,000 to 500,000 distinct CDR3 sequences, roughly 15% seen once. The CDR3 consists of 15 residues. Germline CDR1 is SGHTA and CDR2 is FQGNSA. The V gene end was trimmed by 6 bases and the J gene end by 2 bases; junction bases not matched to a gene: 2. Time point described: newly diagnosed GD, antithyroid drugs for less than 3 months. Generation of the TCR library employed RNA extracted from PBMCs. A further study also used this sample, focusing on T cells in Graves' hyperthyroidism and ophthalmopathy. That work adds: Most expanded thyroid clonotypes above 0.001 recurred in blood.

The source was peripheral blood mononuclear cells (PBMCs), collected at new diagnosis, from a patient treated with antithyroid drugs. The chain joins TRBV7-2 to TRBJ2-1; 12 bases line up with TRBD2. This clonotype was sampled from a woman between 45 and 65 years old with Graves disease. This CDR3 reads CASSSSGRAYNEQFF. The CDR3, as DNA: TGTGCCAGCAGTTCTAGCGGGAGGGCCTACAATGAGCAGTTCTTC.